This T cell receptor (beta chain) is drawn from a study of T cells in Graves' hyperthyroidism and ophthalmopathy. The TCR beta CDR3 regions underwent amplification using RNA transcripts as the source. The TCR CDR3 was amplified in a first-round RT-PCR using the HTBI primer set. TCRdb re-analysed the multiplex PCR reads in MiXCR, keeping a single row per CDR3 protein. This table has hundreds of thousands of distinct CDR3 sequences, about 15% appearing once. This CDR3 is built from 15 residues. Looked up from germline, CDR1 is SGHKS and CDR2 is YYEKEE (reference sequence). V was shortened by 4 bases and J by 4 bases, with 14 bases between the two germline ends. This clonotype was counted at least ten times.

This clonotype was obtained from a woman under 30 with Graves' hyperthyroidism. The chain combines TRBV5-5 with TRBJ2-2, with a tentative D call TRBD1 (6 bases). What was sequenced was blood. CDR3 nucleotide sequence: TGTGCCAGCAGCCTTGGGGGACACCCCACCGGGGAGCTGTTTTTT. Translated, it gives CASSLGGHPTGELFF. Full variable domain (remainder filled in from reference TRBV5-5 and TRBJ2-2): DAGVTQSPTHLIKTRGQQVTLRCSPISGHKSVSWYQQVLGQGPQFIFQYYEKEERGRGNFPDRFSARQFPNYSSELNVNALLLGDSALYLCASSLGGHPTGELFFGEGSRLTVL.